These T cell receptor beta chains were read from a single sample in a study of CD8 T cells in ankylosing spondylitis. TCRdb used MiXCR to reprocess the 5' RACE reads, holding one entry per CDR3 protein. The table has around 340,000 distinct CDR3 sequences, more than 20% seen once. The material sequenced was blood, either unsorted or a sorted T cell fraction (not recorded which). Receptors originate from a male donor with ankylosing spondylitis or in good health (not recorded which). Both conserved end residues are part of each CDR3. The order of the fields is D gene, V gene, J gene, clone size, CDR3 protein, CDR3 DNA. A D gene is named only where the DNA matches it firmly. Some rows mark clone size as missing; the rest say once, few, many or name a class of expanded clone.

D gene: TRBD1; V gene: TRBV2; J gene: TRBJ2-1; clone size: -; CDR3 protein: CASSQTGASNEQFF; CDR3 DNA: TGTGCCAGCAGCCAGACAGGGGCCAGCAATGAGCAGTTCTTC
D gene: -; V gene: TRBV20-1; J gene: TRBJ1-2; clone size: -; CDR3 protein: CSAREHGGGYTF; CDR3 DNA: TGCAGTGCTAGAGAACACGGGGGAGGCTACACCTTC
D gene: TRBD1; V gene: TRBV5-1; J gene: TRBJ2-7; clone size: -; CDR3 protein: CASSWTGTAPYEQYF; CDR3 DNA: TGCGCCAGCAGCTGGACCGGGACAGCCCCCTACGAGCAGTACTTC
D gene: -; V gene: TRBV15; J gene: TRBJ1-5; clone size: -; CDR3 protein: CATSRDYGRDQPQHF; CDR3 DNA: TGTGCCACCAGCAGAGATTATGGCAGGGACCAGCCCCAGCATTTT
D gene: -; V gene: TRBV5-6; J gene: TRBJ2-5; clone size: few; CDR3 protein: CASSPGSAQETQYF; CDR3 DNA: TGTGCCAGCAGCCCAGGCTCGGCTCAGGAGACCCAGTACTTC
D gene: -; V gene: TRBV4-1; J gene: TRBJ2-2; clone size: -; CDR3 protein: CASSDKSGELFF; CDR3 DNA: TGCGCCAGCAGCGACAAGAGCGGGGAGCTGTTTTTT
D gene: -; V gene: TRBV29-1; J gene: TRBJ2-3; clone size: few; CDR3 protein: CSVGGLGAGISGTDTQYF; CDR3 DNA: TGCAGCGTTGGGGGATTAGGGGCAGGGATCTCTGGCACAGATACGCAGTATTTT
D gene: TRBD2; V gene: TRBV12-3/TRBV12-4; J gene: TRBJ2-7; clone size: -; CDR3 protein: CASSLATSGGSYEQYF; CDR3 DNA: TGTGCCAGCAGTTTGGCAACTAGCGGGGGATCCTACGAGCAGTACTTC
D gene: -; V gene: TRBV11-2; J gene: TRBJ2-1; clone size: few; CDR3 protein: CASSLKGNEQFF; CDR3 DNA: TGTGCCAGCAGCTTGAAGGGCAATGAGCAGTTCTTC
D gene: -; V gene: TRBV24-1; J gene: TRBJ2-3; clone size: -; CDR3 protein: CATPAGSTQYF; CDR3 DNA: TGTGCCACCCCGGCGGGGAGTACGCAGTATTTT
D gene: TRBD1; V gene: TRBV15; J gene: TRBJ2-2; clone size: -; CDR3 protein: CATSQTGGSGTGELFF; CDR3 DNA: TGTGCCACCAGCCAAACAGGGGGTTCGGGCACCGGGGAGCTGTTTTTT
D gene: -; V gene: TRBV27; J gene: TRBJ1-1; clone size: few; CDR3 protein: CASSFIGAEAFF; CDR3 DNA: TGTGCCAGCAGTTTCATCGGGGCTGAAGCTTTCTTT
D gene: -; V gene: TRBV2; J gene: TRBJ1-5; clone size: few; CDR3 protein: CASSGSNQPQHF; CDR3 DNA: TGTGCCAGCAGTGGTAGTAATCAGCCCCAGCATTTT
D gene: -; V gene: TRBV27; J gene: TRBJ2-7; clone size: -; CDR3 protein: CASSTLQGREQYF; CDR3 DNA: TGTGCCAGCAGCACCTTACAGGGGAGGGAGCAGTACTTC
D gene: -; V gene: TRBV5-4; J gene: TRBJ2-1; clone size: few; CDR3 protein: CASSGTSSYNEQFF; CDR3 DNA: TGTGCCAGCAGTGGGACCAGCTCCTACAATGAGCAGTTCTTC
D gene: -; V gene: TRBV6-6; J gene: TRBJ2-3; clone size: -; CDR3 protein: CASTGGQTDTQYF; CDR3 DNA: TGTGCCAGCACTGGTGGACAAACAGATACGCAGTATTTT
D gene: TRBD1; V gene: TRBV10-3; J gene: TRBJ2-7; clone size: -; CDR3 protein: CAISEWQGEISYEQYF; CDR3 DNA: TGTGCCATCAGTGAGTGGCAGGGGGAAATCTCCTACGAGCAGTACTTC
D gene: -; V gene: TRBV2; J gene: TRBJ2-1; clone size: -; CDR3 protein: CARSPNYNEQFF; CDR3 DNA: TGTGCCAGAAGTCCAAACTACAATGAGCAGTTCTTC
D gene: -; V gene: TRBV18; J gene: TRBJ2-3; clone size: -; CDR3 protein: CASSPPPILGTDTQYF; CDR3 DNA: TGTGCCAGCTCACCACCGCCGATTTTGGGCACAGATACGCAGTATTTT
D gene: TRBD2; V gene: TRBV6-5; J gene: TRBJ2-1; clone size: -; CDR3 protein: CASSYSFASGGVEQFF; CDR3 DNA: TGTGCCAGCAGTTACTCGTTCGCTAGCGGGGGGGTTGAGCAGTTCTTC
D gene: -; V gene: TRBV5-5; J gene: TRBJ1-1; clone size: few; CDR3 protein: CASSLAGASYTEAFF; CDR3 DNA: TGTGCCAGCAGCTTAGCTGGGGCCAGTTACACTGAAGCTTTCTTT
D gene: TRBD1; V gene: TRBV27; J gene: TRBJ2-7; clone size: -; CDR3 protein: CASSSRDRGLYEQYF; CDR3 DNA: TGTGCCAGCAGTTCCCGGGACAGGGGGCTCTACGAGCAGTACTTC
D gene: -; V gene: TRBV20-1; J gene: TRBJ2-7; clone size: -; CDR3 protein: CSASRGQDWYEQYF; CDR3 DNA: TGCAGTGCTAGCCGGGGCCAGGACTGGTACGAGCAGTACTTC
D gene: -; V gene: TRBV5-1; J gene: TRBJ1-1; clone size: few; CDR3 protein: CASSLGQVTEAFF; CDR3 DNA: TGCGCCAGCAGCTTGGGACAAGTCACTGAAGCTTTCTTT
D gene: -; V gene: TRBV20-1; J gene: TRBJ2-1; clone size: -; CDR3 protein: CSARDLWQADNEQFF; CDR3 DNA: TGCAGTGCTAGAGATCTCTGGCAGGCAGACAATGAGCAGTTCTTC
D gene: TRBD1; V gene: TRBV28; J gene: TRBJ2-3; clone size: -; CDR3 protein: CASSPRTGVAVYTQYF; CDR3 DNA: TGTGCCAGCAGTCCCCGAACAGGGGTCGCCGTGTATACGCAGTATTTT
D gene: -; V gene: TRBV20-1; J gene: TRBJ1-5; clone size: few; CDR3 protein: CSARDISGRPTWVKPQHF; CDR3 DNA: TGCAGTGCTAGAGATATTTCAGGCCGCCCAACGTGGGTCAAGCCCCAGCATTTT
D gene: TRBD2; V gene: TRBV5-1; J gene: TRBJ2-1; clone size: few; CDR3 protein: CASSSAILAGGAYNEQFF; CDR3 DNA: TGCGCCAGCAGCTCCGCTATACTAGCGGGGGGGGCTTACAATGAGCAGTTCTTC
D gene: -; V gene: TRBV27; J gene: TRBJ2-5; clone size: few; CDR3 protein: CASSLDSGASSWETQYF; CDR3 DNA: TGTGCCAGCAGTTTAGACTCCGGGGCATCAAGCTGGGAGACCCAGTACTTC
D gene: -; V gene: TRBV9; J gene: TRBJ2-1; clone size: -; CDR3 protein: CASSGPGLAVSEQFF; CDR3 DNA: TGTGCCAGCAGCGGACCCGGGCTTGCCGTTAGTGAGCAGTTCTTC
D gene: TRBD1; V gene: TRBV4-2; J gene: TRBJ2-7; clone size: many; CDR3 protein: CASSQDRGTVDEQYF; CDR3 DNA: TGTGCCAGCAGCCAAGATAGGGGGACAGTGGACGAGCAGTACTTC
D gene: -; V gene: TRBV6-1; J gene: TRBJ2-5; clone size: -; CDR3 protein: CASTLRGSDQETQYF; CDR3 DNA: TGTGCCAGCACCCTACGGGGGTCTGACCAAGAGACCCAGTACTTC
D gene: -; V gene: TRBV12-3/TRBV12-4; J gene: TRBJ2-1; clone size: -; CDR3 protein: CASSLREESYNEQFF; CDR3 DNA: TGTGCCAGCAGTTTGAGGGAGGAATCCTACAATGAGCAGTTCTTC
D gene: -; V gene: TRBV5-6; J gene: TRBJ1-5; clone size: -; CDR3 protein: CASSRQMDQPQHF; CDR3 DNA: TGTGCCAGCAGCCGACAGATGGATCAGCCCCAGCATTTT
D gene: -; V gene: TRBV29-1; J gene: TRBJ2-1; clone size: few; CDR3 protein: CSVWDGTYNEQFF; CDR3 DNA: TGCAGCGTTTGGGACGGGACTTACAATGAGCAGTTCTTC
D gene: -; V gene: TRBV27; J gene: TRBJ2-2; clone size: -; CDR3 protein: CASSPGMPTGELFF; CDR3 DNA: TGTGCCAGCAGCCCGGGTATGCCCACCGGGGAGCTGTTTTTT
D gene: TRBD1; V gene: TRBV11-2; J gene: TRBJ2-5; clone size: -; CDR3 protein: CASSFDRGQETQYF; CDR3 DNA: TGTGCCAGCAGCTTTGACAGGGGTCAAGAGACCCAGTACTTC
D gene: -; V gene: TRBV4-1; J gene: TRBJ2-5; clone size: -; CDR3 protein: CASSQERAGQETQYF; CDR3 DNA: TGCGCCAGCAGCCAAGAGCGGGCTGGCCAAGAGACCCAGTACTTC
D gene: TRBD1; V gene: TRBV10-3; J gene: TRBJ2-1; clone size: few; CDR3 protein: CAITPHLTGENEQFF; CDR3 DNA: TGTGCCATCACCCCGCATTTGACAGGGGAAAATGAGCAGTTCTTC
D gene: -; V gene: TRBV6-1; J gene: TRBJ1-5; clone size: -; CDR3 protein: CASKRGQGNQPQHF; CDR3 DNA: TGTGCCTCAAAACGGGGGCAGGGCAATCAGCCCCAGCATTTT
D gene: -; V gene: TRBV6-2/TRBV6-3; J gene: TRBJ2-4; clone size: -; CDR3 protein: CASSPANPGNIQYF; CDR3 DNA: TGTGCCAGCAGCCCCGCGAATCCAGGGAACATTCAGTACTTC
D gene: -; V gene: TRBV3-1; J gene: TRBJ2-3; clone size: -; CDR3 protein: CASSQDHEGPDTDTQYF; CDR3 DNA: TGTGCCAGCAGCCAAGACCATGAGGGTCCGGACACAGATACGCAGTATTTT
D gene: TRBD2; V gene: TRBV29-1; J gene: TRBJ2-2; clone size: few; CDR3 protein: CSVLSGAAFRELFF; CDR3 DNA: TGCAGCGTCCTTAGCGGGGCCGCGTTTCGGGAGCTGTTTTTT
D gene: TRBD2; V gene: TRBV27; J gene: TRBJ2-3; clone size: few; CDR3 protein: CASSFSGPIRTDTQYF; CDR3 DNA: TGTGCCAGCAGTTTTAGCGGGCCTATACGCACAGATACGCAGTATTTT
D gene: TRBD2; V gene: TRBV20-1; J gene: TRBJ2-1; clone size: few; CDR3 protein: CSAELAGGFNEQFF; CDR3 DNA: TGCAGTGCTGAGCTAGCGGGGGGCTTCAATGAGCAGTTCTTC
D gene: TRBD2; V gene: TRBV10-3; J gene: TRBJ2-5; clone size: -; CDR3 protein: CAISEVGTRGIGEETQYF; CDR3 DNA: TGTGCCATCAGTGAGGTGGGGACTAGGGGAATCGGAGAGGAGACCCAGTACTTC
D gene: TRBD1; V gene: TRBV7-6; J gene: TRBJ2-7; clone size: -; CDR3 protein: CASSPGTGLFSEQYF; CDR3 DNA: TGTGCCAGCAGCCCCGGGACAGGTCTTTTTTCCGAGCAGTACTTC
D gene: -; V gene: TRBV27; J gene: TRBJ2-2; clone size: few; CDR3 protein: CASSQIANTGELFF; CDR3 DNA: TGTGCCAGCAGTCAAATAGCGAACACCGGGGAGCTGTTTTTT
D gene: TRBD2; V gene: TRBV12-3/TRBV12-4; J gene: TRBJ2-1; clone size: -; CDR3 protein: CASSTSGGIYNEQFF; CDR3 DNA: TGTGCCAGCAGTACTAGCGGGGGTATCTACAATGAGCAGTTCTTC
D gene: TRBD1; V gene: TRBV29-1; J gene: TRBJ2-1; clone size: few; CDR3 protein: CSGRDRENNEQFF; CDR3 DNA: TGCAGCGGCCGGGACAGGGAAAACAATGAGCAGTTCTTC
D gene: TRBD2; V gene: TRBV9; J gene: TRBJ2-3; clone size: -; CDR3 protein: CASSVARGGVDTQYF; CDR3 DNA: TGTGCCAGCAGCGTTGCTCGGGGGGGCGTCGATACGCAGTATTTT
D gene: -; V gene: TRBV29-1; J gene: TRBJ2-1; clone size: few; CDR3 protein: CSVVGLLGASDGNEQFF; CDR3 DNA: TGCAGCGTTGTTGGACTTCTCGGTGCTAGTGACGGCAATGAGCAGTTCTTC
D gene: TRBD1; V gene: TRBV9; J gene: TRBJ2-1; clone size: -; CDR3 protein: CASSEGQGVIDEQFF; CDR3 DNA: TGTGCCAGCAGCGAGGGACAGGGGGTTATCGATGAGCAGTTCTTC
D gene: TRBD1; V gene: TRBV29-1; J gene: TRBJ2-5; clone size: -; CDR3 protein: CSVDRERQGETETQYF; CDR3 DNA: TGCAGCGTCGACAGAGAAAGACAGGGTGAGACGGAGACCCAGTACTTC
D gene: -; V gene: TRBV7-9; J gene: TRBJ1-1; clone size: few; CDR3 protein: CASSLEGEAAEAFF; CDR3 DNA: TGTGCCAGCAGCCTTGAGGGGGAAGCCGCTGAAGCTTTCTTT
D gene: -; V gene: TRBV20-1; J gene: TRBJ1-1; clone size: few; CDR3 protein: CSAPRGVGVNTEAFF; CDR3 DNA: TGCAGTGCTCCCCGAGGTGTAGGCGTGAACACTGAAGCTTTCTTT
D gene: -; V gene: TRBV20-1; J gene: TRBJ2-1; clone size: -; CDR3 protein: CSASGYNEQFF; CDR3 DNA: TGCAGTGCTAGCGGGTACAATGAGCAGTTCTTC
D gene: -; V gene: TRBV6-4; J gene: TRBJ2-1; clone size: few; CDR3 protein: CATRQDSYNEQFF; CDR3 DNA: TGTGCCACCCGACAGGACTCCTACAATGAGCAGTTCTTC
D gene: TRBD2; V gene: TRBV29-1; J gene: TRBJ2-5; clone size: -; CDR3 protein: CSVPVWTSGNQETQYF; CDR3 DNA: TGCAGCGTCCCCGTCTGGACTAGCGGCAACCAAGAGACCCAGTACTTC